This T cell receptor (beta chain) was observed in a study of cytomegalovirus exposure and HLA in healthy donors. Study-wide results and caveats: TCR beta chains numbering under 200 were designated cytomegalovirus-associated.

This CDR3 is built from 15 residues. Germline trimming cut 6 bases from V and 4 bases from J; bases unmatched to any gene: 8. The V gene's germline CDR1 is MNHEY and CDR2 SMNVEV (reference sequence). The primer mix had 60 Vbeta and 13 Jbeta primers. The method was immunoSEQ multiplex PCR; TCRdb's version includes in-frame clones alone and lacks a portion of them. The sample holds some 140,000 clones; about three quarters are singletons and the top ten take under 1.5%. Note on this clone: Antigen specificity is unknown.

At sampling all donors were nominally healthy, likely with unrecorded immune exposures. V usage is TRBV27 and J usage is TRBJ1-5, with 8 bases lining up with TRBD1. The specimen sequenced was PBMCs. The sequence was obtained from a male donor in good health and CMV-seropositive. This chain's CDR3 is CASRPGTGTNQPQHF. DNA for the CDR3: TGTGCCAGCAGACCAGGGACAGGCACAAATCAGCCCCAGCATTTT.